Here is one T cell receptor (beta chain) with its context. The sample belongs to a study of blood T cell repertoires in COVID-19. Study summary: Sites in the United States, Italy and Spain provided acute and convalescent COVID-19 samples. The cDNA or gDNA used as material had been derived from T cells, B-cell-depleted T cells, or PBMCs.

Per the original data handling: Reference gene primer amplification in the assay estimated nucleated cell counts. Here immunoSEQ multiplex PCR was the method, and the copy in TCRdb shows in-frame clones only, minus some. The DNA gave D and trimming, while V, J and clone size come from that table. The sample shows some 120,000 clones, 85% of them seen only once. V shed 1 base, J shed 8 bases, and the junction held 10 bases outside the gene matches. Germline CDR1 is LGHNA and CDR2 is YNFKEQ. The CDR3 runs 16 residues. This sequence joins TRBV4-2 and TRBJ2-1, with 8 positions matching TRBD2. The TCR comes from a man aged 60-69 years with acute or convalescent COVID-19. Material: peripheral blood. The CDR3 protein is CASSQVGGLVSDEQFF. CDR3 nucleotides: TGTGCCAGCAGCCAAGTAGGGGGACTAGTATCGGATGAGCAGTTCTTC.